The next 27 T cell receptor beta chains were all read from a single sample in a study of T cells in Graves' hyperthyroidism and ophthalmopathy. Template material for amplifying TCR beta CDR3 regions consisted of RNA transcripts. Primed by the HTBI set, a first-round RT-PCR was run on the TCR CDR3. TCRdb independently ran MiXCR on the multiplex PCR reads; one entry per CDR3 protein. The data contain hundreds of thousands of distinct CDR3 sequences, around 20% of them singletons. Sample: blood. All receptors come from a man aged 25-45 years with Graves' ophthalmopathy.

This clonotype was counted at least ten times. The chain joins TRBV20-1 to TRBJ1-4, with D uncertain. This CDR3 has 12 amino acids. The ends were cut back, 3 bases at V and 10 bases at J, with 12 bases in the middle. Germline CDR1 reads DFQATT; CDR2 reads SNEGSKA (reference sequence). This CDR3 is CSARDVKGKLFF. CDR3 nucleotides: TGCAGTGCTAGGGATGTCAAGGGAAAACTGTTTTTT.

This clonotype was picked up a small number of times. This chain joins TRBV11-3 and TRBJ1-5; 7 bases match TRBD1. The CDR3 has 18 residues. Germline trimming cut 5 bases from V and 4 bases from J; bases unmatched to any gene: 17. The V gene's germline CDR1 is SGHNT and CDR2 YENEEA. The chain's CDR3 is CASSVCWTGPLPNQPQHF. The DNA of the CDR3 is TGTGCCAGCAGCGTATGCTGGACAGGACCGCTCCCAAATCAGCCCCAGCATTTT.

The chain couples TRBV2 to TRBJ1-4, with TRBD1 identical over 9 bases. Germline-derived CDR1 and CDR2 are SNHLY and FYNNEI. The trim removed 6 bases at V and 7 bases at J, leaving 3 bases unmatched. This CDR3 spans 13 amino acids. CDR3: CASRDRGAEKLFF. DNA of the CDR3: TGTGCCAGCAGGGACAGGGGAGCTGAAAAACTGTTTTTT.

This clonotype was seen repeatedly, ten times or more. The chain recombines TRBV7-2 with TRBJ1-5; no reliable D call. This CDR3 is 13 amino acids long. The V end was cut by 2 bases, the J end by 7 bases, with 9 bases between. Germline CDR1 is SGHTA and CDR2 is FQGNSA. The CDR3 DNA reads TGTGCCAGCAGCTTAACCCATGGGCAGCCCCAGCATTTT. As protein: CASSLTHGQPQHF.

The count of this clonotype is one. This chain connects TRBV24-1 to TRBJ2-2; the D is unclear. Per germline, CDR1 KGHDR and CDR2 SFDVKD. The CDR3 totals 15 residues. V was clipped by 2 bases and J by 7 bases, with 13 bases between them. CDR3 amino acids: CATSDSALGNGELFF. In DNA form, the CDR3 reads TGTGCCACCAGTGATTCTGCGTTGGGAAACGGGGAGCTGTTTTTT.

This clonotype appeared a few times. This chain joins TRBV6-1 and TRBJ2-1; 11 bases match TRBD1. This CDR3 region has 15 residues. With 4 bases clipped from V and 7 bases from J, the junction kept 6 bases outside the gene matches. The germline V gene has CDR1 MNHNS and CDR2 SASEGT. The CDR3 nucleotides are TGTGCCAGCAGTGCAGGGACAGGGGGGTTTAATGAGCAGTTCTTC. It translates to CASSAGTGGFNEQFF.

The V gene is TRBV11-2, the J gene TRBJ2-2; 9 nucleotides align to TRBD1. V shed 1 base and J 5 bases; nucleotides not matched to a gene: 11. Germline CDR1 SGHAT, CDR2 FQNNGV. The CDR3 length is 18 residues. The CDR3 DNA reads as TGTGCCAGCAGCTTAGGACTACGATCCGGGACAGGGACCGGGGAGCTGTTTTTT. It yields the protein CASSLGLRSGTGTGELFF.

This clonotype came up a few times. The chain combines TRBV27 with TRBJ2-3, with D tentatively TRBD1 (6 bases). CDR1 is MNHEY and CDR2 is SMNVEV in the germline V gene (reference sequence). The length of the CDR3 is 14 residues. V lost 7 bases, J lost 5 bases, and 16 bases lay in between. The CDR3 protein is CASKAGTRGDTQYF. Here the CDR3 DNA reads TGTGCCAGCAAGGCAGGGACACGAGGAGATACGCAGTATTTT.

This clonotype was counted ten times or more. V is TRBV18 and J is TRBJ2-4; no clear D. The CDR3 totals 13 residues. V dropped 6 bases and J dropped 7 bases, with 13 bases sitting between them. The germline gives CDR1 KGHSH, CDR2 LQKENI. DNA of the CDR3: TGTGCCAGCTCCCCCGGTGAATTCAACATTCAGTACTTC. This sequence encodes CASSPGEFNIQYF. The complete variable domain, with remaining parts taken from reference TRBV18 and TRBJ2-4, reads NAGVMQNPRHLVRRRGQEARLRCSPMKGHSHVYWYRQLPEEGLKFMVYLQKENIIDESGMPKERFSAEFPKEGPSILRIQQVVRGDSAAYFCASSPGEFNIQYFGAGTRLSVL.

This clonotype occurred a few times. The rearrangement uses TRBV12-5 and TRBJ1-2, with D hard to call. Per germline, CDR1 LGHNT and CDR2 FRNRAP. V was cut by 6 bases and J by 6 bases, with 11 bases left in between. This CDR3 contains 12 residues. CDR3 in amino acids: CASGTTGNGYTF. For the CDR3, the DNA is TGTGCTAGTGGCACGACGGGGAATGGCTACACCTTC.

The chain joins TRBV28 to TRBJ2-7, with 11 bases matching TRBD2. V trimming: 2 bases; J trimming: 0 bases; junction bases outside the gene matches: 6. The CDR3 is 17 residues long. Germline assignment: CDR1 MDHEN and CDR2 SYDVKM. The CDR3: CASSLRLAGLSSYEQYF. For the CDR3, the DNA is TGTGCCAGCAGTTTAAGACTAGCGGGACTTAGCTCCTACGAGCAGTACTTC. Based on the CDR3 plus reference TRBV28 and TRBJ2-7, the full variable domain is DVKVTQSSRYLVKRTGEKVFLECVQDMDHENMFWYRQDPGLGLRLIYFSYDVKMKEKGDIPEGYSVSREKKERFSLILESASTNQTSMYLCASSLRLAGLSSYEQYFGPGTRLTVT.

This clonotype was seen more than once but under ten times. The rearrangement uses TRBV9 and TRBJ2-1, with 10 positions matching TRBD2. Looked up from germline, CDR1 is SGDLS and CDR2 is YYNGEE. This CDR3 contains 15 residues. Germline trimming cut 0 bases from V and 3 bases from J; bases unmatched to any gene: 0. Written as DNA, the CDR3 is TGTGCCAGCAGCGTAGTAGCGGGAGGCTACAATGAGCAGTTCTTC. This translates into CASSVVAGGYNEQFF.

This clonotype was counted between two and nine times. The chain couples TRBV19 to TRBJ2-3; no reliable D call. The CDR3 totals 14 residues. Germline CDR1 reads LNHDA; CDR2 reads SQIVND (reference sequence). V lost 6 bases and J lost 1, with 11 bases in between. The CDR3 DNA reads TGTGCCAGTAGACTCAATTTCGGCACAGATACGCAGTATTTT. Translating gives CASRLNFGTDTQYF.

The chain uses TRBV29-1 and TRBJ2-7; D is unclear. Germline V gene sequence: CDR1 SQVTM, CDR2 ANQGSEA. The V end lost 4 bases, the J end lost 2 bases, and 12 bases lay between the germline ends. The CDR3 has 13 amino acids. CDR3: CSVAGKNAYEQYF. The DNA of the CDR3 is TGCAGCGTTGCCGGAAAGAACGCCTACGAGCAGTACTTC.

This clonotype was counted only a few times. The chain uses TRBV6-1 and TRBJ2-5, with TRBD2 identical over 8 bases. J gave up 5 bases and V 7 bases, and 9 bases lay outside the gene matches. Germline CDR1 reads MNHNS; CDR2 reads SASEGT. CDR3 length: 14 residues. The chain's CDR3 is CASTSGGGGETQYF. CDR3 DNA: TGTGCCAGCACCTCCGGGGGGGGCGGGGAGACCCAGTACTTC.

Notes on this clonotype: It may be a read error: a sequence one base away is much more abundant. Here the CDR3 omits its conserved ending phenylalanine or tryptophan, so a read error is the likely source. CDR3 DNA: TGTGCCAGCAGCGCCGAGGGTACTGAAGCTTTCCTT. Its protein is CASSAEGTEAFL. The V call is TRBV7-9, the J call TRBJ1-1; D is unresolved. The germline V gene has CDR1 SEHNR and CDR2 FQNEAQ (reference sequence). Trimming cost V 5 bases and J 5 bases, with 9 bases left between them. This CDR3 is built from 12 residues.

The chain joins TRBV5-1 to TRBJ1-1; 8 nucleotides agree with TRBD1. The CDR3 is 16 amino acids. CDR1 SGHRS and CDR2 YFSETQ come from the germline V gene. V was clipped by 0 bases and J by 3 bases; unmatched bases: 7. CDR3 in DNA: TGCGCCAGCAGCTTGGCGCCAGGGGGCGCGCACACTGAAGCTTTCTTT. This translates into CASSLAPGGAHTEAFF.

There are many counts of this clonotype. The chain has TRBV30 and TRBJ1-5; D remains ambiguous. The germline gives CDR1 GTSNPN, CDR2 SVGIG (reference sequence). This CDR3 contains 13 residues. V lost 0 bases and J lost 0, with 3 bases in between. The CDR3 reads CAWSVGSNQPQHF. DNA for the CDR3: TGTGCCTGGAGTGTAGGTAGCAATCAGCCCCAGCATTTT.

This clonotype was observed many times. The chain uses TRBV2 and TRBJ1-5; 10 bases agree with TRBD1. The CDR3 is 18 amino acids. CDR1 is SNHLY and CDR2 is FYNNEI in the germline V gene. Losses at the gene ends were 5 bases for V and 0 bases for J; bases not matched to a gene: 10. CDR3 DNA sequence: TGTGCCAGCAGTCTAGGGACAGGGGACTATTATAGCAATCAGCCCCAGCATTTT. Its protein product is CASSLGTGDYYSNQPQHF.

In its sample, this clonotype was seen a few times. The final CDR3 position lacks the conserved phenylalanine or tryptophan, pointing to a likely read error. The chain links TRBV27 to TRBJ1-1; no clear D. From germline, CDR1 is MNHEY and CDR2 SMNVEV (reference sequence). V was trimmed by 2 bases and J by 0 bases, leaving 4 bases between them. The CDR3 has 13 residues. CDR3 nucleotides: TGTGCCAGCAGTTTACGACTGAACACTGAAGCTTTCCTT. Protein sequence: CASSLRLNTEAFL.

The chain combines TRBV4-1 with TRBJ1-5; D uncertain. CDR1 MGHRA and CDR2 YSYEKL come from the germline V gene. Trimming left V 0 bases short and J 7 bases short, with 22 bases between. The CDR3 spans 18 residues. The CDR3 DNA reads TGCGCCAGCAGCCAAGATGGTAGGAGGCGCGACTCTCGACAGCCCCAGCATTTT. Translating gives CASSQDGRRRDSRQPQHF.

The chain carries TRBV7-9 and TRBJ2-2; 10 bases are a match to TRBD1. Germline loops: CDR1 SEHNR, CDR2 FQNEAQ (reference sequence). The J segment lost 2 bases and the V segment lost 5 bases, leaving 11 bases of the junction unmatched. This CDR3 has 18 amino acids. The CDR3 sequence is CASSPPPGTGENTGELFF. CDR3 in DNA: TGTGCCAGCAGCCCGCCCCCCGGGACAGGGGAAAACACCGGGGAGCTGTTTTTT.

This chain connects TRBV30 to TRBJ2-3; 13 nucleotides align to TRBD2. This CDR3 has 15 residues. V was pared by 5 bases and J by 1 base, with 3 bases of the junction left unmatched. Germline loops: CDR1 GTSNPN, CDR2 SVGIG (reference sequence). The CDR3, as DNA: TGTGCCTGGGGACTAGCGGGAGTTGGCACAGATACGCAGTATTTT. Translating gives CAWGLAGVGTDTQYF.

This clonotype has more than one count but fewer than ten. J is TRBJ2-2 and V is TRBV7-6; TRBD2 agrees at 9 bases. CDR3 size: 18 residues. The V and J ends lost 4 bases and 3 bases, in that order; junction bases with no gene match: 12. CDR1 and CDR2 (germline): SGHVS, FNYEAQ. The CDR3 loop reads CASSSWTSAEGYTGELFF. The CDR3 DNA sequence: TGTGCCAGCAGCTCCTGGACTAGCGCCGAAGGTTACACCGGGGAGCTGTTTTTT.

The chain is built from TRBV7-9 and TRBJ2-7; 8 bases match TRBD2. The CDR3 spans 23 residues. Per the germline V gene, CDR1 is SEHNR and CDR2 is FQNEAQ (reference sequence). V was clipped by 5 bases and J by 7 bases; unmatched bases: 37. Here the CDR3 reads CASSPAISGGTAASGRNGKEQYF. CDR3 sequence (DNA): TGTGCCAGCAGCCCAGCGATTTCAGGAGGGACCGCAGCTAGCGGGCGAAACGGAAAGGAGCAGTACTTC.

Many counts were recorded for this clonotype. This chain connects TRBV2 to TRBJ2-7; a possible D gene is TRBD2 (6 bases). CDR1 is SNHLY, CDR2 FYNNEI, per germline. V gave up 7 bases and J gave up 3 bases, with 13 bases separating them. This CDR3 is 13 amino acids long. CDR3 amino acids: CASIRGTGYEQYF. In DNA form, the CDR3 reads TGTGCCAGCATCCGGGGGACGGGCTACGAGCAGTACTTC.

Only a few counts were recorded for this clonotype. The junction departs from the called germline gene at one end, perhaps through a read error. This rearrangement joins TRBV6-5 to TRBJ2-1; 7 nucleotides match TRBD2. Germline lookup yields CDR1 MNHEY and CDR2 SVGAGI. This CDR3 is 16 amino acids long. Written as DNA, the CDR3 is TGTGCCAGCAGTTACATTGCGACTAGCCTCTACAATAAGCAGTTCTTC. Its translation is CASSYIATSLYNKQFF.